A selection of T cell receptor beta chains follows, all from one sample in a study of T and B cells in COVID-19 patients. TCRdb independently ran MiXCR on the multiplex PCR reads; one entry per CDR3 protein. Seen here are about 14,000 distinct CDR3 sequences, about 28% observed once, and the top ten hold about 7%. Sequenced input: blood. These receptors all stem from a human donor who had recovered from COVID-19. Both conserved end residues are part of each CDR3. The D gene is left open where the match is weak. Part of the rows lack a size; the others show once, few, many or a class for expanded clones.

cdr3_nt: TGTGCCAGCAGCTTACAGGGGGCCCACGAGCAGTACTTC
cdr3_aa: CASSLQGAHEQYF
v_call: TRBV12-3/TRBV12-4
clone_size: few
j_call: TRBJ2-7
cdr3_length: 13
d_call: TRBD1

cdr3_nt: TGTGCCAGCAGTCTAGCGGGAGGGGCGAAGGAGCTGTTTTTT
cdr3_aa: CASSLAGGAKELFF
v_call: TRBV7-2
clone_size: .
j_call: TRBJ2-2
cdr3_length: 14
d_call: TRBD2

cdr3_nt: TGTGCCATCAGTGAGTCTGCAGGGCGGAACACTGAAGCTTTCTTT
cdr3_aa: CAISESAGRNTEAFF
v_call: TRBV10-3
clone_size: .
j_call: TRBJ1-1
cdr3_length: 15
d_call: .

cdr3_nt: TGTGAAGGGGGGGGGGCCTACAATGAGCAGTTCTTC
cdr3_aa: CEGGGAYNEQFF
v_call: TRBV6-4
clone_size: once
j_call: TRBJ2-1
cdr3_length: 12
d_call: .

cdr3_nt: TGTGCCAGCTCGGGACAGAACACTGAAGCTTTCTTT
cdr3_aa: CASSGQNTEAFF
v_call: TRBV5-6
clone_size: many
j_call: TRBJ1-1
cdr3_length: 12
d_call: .

cdr3_nt: TGTGCCAGCAGCTCCGAGAGCGGGGATGAGCAGTTCTTC
cdr3_aa: CASSSESGDEQFF
v_call: TRBV7-9
clone_size: .
j_call: TRBJ2-1
cdr3_length: 13
d_call: TRBD2

cdr3_nt: TGTGCCAGCAGTTTAGGAGCTCGGGAAAATGAGCAGTTCTTC
cdr3_aa: CASSLGARENEQFF
v_call: TRBV12-3/TRBV12-4
clone_size: .
j_call: TRBJ2-1
cdr3_length: 14
d_call: .

cdr3_nt: TGTGCCAGCAGTTACTCGACAGTTCTAAACACTGAAGCTTTCTTT
cdr3_aa: CASSYSTVLNTEAFF
v_call: TRBV6-5
clone_size: .
j_call: TRBJ1-1
cdr3_length: 15
d_call: .

cdr3_nt: TGTGCCAGCAGTTCAATAGCGGGAGCGACCTACAATGAGCAGTTCTTC
cdr3_aa: CASSSIAGATYNEQFF
v_call: TRBV12-3/TRBV12-4
clone_size: many
j_call: TRBJ2-1
cdr3_length: 16
d_call: TRBD2

cdr3_nt: TGTGCCAGCAGGGGGACAGGGCGAGTGGCCCAAGAGACCCAGTACTTC
cdr3_aa: CASRGTGRVAQETQYF
v_call: TRBV5-6
clone_size: medium-sized
j_call: TRBJ2-5
cdr3_length: 16
d_call: TRBD1

cdr3_nt: TGTGCCAGCAGTTACTTTGGCGGGAGTGGAGAGACCCAGTACTTC
cdr3_aa: CASSYFGGSGETQYF
v_call: TRBV6-2/TRBV6-3
clone_size: .
j_call: TRBJ2-5
cdr3_length: 15
d_call: TRBD2

cdr3_nt: TGTGCCAGCAGCTTGCCCCCGGGGATGGAGCAGTACTTC
cdr3_aa: CASSLPPGMEQYF
v_call: TRBV5-4
clone_size: few
j_call: TRBJ2-7
cdr3_length: 13
d_call: .